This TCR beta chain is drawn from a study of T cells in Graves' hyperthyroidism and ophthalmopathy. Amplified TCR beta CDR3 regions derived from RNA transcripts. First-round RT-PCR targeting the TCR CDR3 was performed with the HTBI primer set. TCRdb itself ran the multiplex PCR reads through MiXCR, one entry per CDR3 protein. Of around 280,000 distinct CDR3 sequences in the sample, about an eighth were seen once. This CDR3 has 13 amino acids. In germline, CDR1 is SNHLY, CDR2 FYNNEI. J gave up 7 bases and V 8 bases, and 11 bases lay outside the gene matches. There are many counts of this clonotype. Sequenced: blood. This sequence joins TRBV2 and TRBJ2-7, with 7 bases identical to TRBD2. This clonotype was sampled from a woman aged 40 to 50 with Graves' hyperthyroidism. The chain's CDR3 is CASGTGLAAEQYF. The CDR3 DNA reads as TGTGCCAGCGGCACTGGGCTAGCGGCTGAGCAGTACTTC.